This T cell receptor (beta chain) is from a study of regulatory T cells in long-lasting Graves disease. Arm-PCR of CDR3 regions and iRepertoire HTBI primers were used to build TCR beta libraries. TCRdb redid the calling of the multiplex PCR reads with MiXCR, one entry per CDR3 protein. Of approximately 540,000 distinct CDR3 sequences detected, around 11% appear once; the ten largest clones hold 8% to 10%. Per the germline V gene, CDR1 is MRHNA and CDR2 is SNTAGT. V lost 5 bases and J 8 bases, leaving 15 bases between the germline ends. The CDR3 has 13 amino acids. This clonotype was seen a single time. Its specificity is not known. Study results and caveats: Persistent disease favored TRBV28, TRBJ1-2 and TRBJ2-5.

Time point meaning: newly diagnosed GD, antithyroid drugs for less than 3 months. PBMC-derived RNA was used for the TCR library. These same data were also listed under a study on T cells in Graves' hyperthyroidism and ophthalmopathy. That study adds: First-round RT-PCR targeting the TCR CDR3 was performed with the HTBI primer set.

The genes are TRBV6-4 and TRBJ1-1; D uncertain. This material consisted of peripheral blood mononuclear cells (PBMCs), taken at new diagnosis, from a patient treated with antithyroid drugs. This clonotype was obtained from a woman aged 25 to 45 with Graves disease. The chain's CDR3 is CASSKDATGEAFF. CDR3 bases: TGTGCCAGCAGTAAGGACGCCACTGGGGAAGCTTTCTTT.